This T cell receptor beta chain originates from a study of shared clonotypes between healthy human individuals. The CDR3 covers 12 residues. Germline CDR1 MNHNS, CDR2 SASEGT. On ten immunoSEQ deep assay plates, unsorted PBMC DNA was sequenced. Libraries were prepared by immunoSEQ multiplex PCR; TCRdb keeps only in-frame clonotypes and omits some of them. Altogether approximately 470,000 clones are present, over 75% being singletons, with the ten largest covering about 12%. Notes on this clone: A read error is likely here: a far larger clone is one base away. The sample carries other DNA sequences with the same CDR3.

The clonotype comes from a woman aged 40 to 50 in good health. Some clones in this sample may be carry-over from other donors' samples. This sequence joins TRBV6-1 and TRBJ1-1; a weak D match, TRBD1 (5 bases). The sample taken for sequencing was PBMCs. CDR3 residues: CASSPTDTEAFF. The CDR3 DNA sequence: TGCGCCAGCAGTCCGACAGACACTGAAGCTTTCTTT.